This TCR beta chain emerged from a study of T-cell memory formation after mild COVID-19. Turning to this clonotype: Antigen: not known.

The CDR3 has 18 residues. Trimming at V came to 4 bases and at J to 0 bases, leaving 5 bases not matched to a gene. General study points: From day 15 to 85, contracting clones were balanced between CD4 and CD8, whereas later expanders leaned toward CD4+. Some SARS-CoV-2-responding clones were already detected in memory before infection. Mostly located in CM and EM were contracting CD4+ clones, with contracting CD8+ clones located in EMRA.

TCRdb independently ran MiXCR on the 5' RACE reads; one entry per CDR3 protein. This table has about 190,000 distinct CDR3 sequences, roughly a tenth appearing once. This TCR derives from a man between 18 and 29 years old who had mild COVID-19 (a few samples of this study predate the infection). Cell type and time point are not known. Sequences were obtained from PBMCs or a T cell subset sorted from them (not recorded which). The genes are TRBV12-3 or TRBV12-4 and TRBJ2-3, with 15 bases that match TRBD2. This chain's CDR3 is CASSSPGTSGGSTDTQYF. The DNA for the CDR3 is TGTGCCAGCAGTTCCCCCGGGACTAGCGGGGGGAGCACAGATACGCAGTATTTT.